A single sample is the source of the 14 T cell receptor beta chains below, sequenced in a study of blood T cell repertoires in COVID-19. Clones were read by immunoSEQ multiplex PCR, and TCRdb kept only the in-frame ones, dropping some. The table has a few hundred thousand clones, about 83% seen once. Sequenced: peripheral blood. These receptors were collected from a man between 60 and 75 years old who had recovered from COVID-19.

The chain employs TRBV28 and TRBJ1-6; tentative D call: TRBD1 (6 bases). The germline gives CDR1 MDHEN, CDR2 SYDVKM. Trimming shortened V by 7 bases and J by 8 bases, and 15 bases separated the two germline ends. CDR3 length equals 14 residues. CDR3 sequence (DNA): TGTGCCAGCACCGGGACAAGGCCTCATTCACCCCTCCACTTT. Its protein is CASTGTRPHSPLHF.

V usage is TRBV3-1 (or the pseudogene TRBV3-2) and J usage is TRBJ1-1; D gene ambiguous. The ends were cut back, 4 bases at V and 3 bases at J, with 6 bases in the middle. The CDR3 runs to 12 residues. The germline gives CDR1 LGHDT, CDR2 YNNKEL (reference sequence). CDR3 in amino acids: CASSLSDTEAFF. The CDR3 DNA reads TGTGCCAGCAGCCTCTCTGACACTGAAGCTTTCTTT.

This chain connects TRBV11-1 to TRBJ2-5; D ambiguous. Trimming stripped 2 bases from V and 1 base from J, with 8 bases between. The CDR3 is 14 residues long. Germline V gene sequence: CDR1 SGHAT, CDR2 FQDESV (reference sequence). As DNA, the CDR3 is TGTGCCAGCAGCTTAAACGAGGTCCAAGAGACCCAGTACTTC. Translated: CASSLNEVQETQYF.

The chain combines TRBV5-1 with TRBJ2-3; 8 bases match TRBD2. Germline V gives CDR1 SGHRS, CDR2 YFSETQ. The ends lost 3 bases at V and 6 bases at J; junction bases unmatched: 12. The length of the CDR3 is 16 residues. DNA for the CDR3: TGCGCCAGCAGCTCGCCTCGGGGTGCGGGAGGTGATACGCAGTATTTT. Residues: CASSSPRGAGGDTQYF.

V gene TRBV5-1 combines with J gene TRBJ1-1; D remains unclear. Germline CDR1 SGHRS, CDR2 YFSETQ. Trimming removed 5 bases at V and 0 bases at J, with 8 bases between. The CDR3 extends over 13 amino acids. CDR3 in amino acids: CASRPALNTEAFF. The CDR3 DNA follows: TGCGCCAGCAGACCCGCGCTGAACACTGAAGCTTTCTTT.

The V call is TRBV9, the J call TRBJ1-6; no reliable D call. Trimming shortened V by 2 bases and J by 1 base, and 10 bases separated the two germline ends. Germline V CDR1 and CDR2: SGDLS, YYNGEE. The CDR3 contains 16 residues. Written as DNA, the CDR3 is TGTGCCAGCAGCGTCGAGGGAGGGTCCTATAATTCACCCCTCCACTTT. Translation gives CASSVEGGSYNSPLHF.

This clone was observed once. CDR3 sequence: CASSSQIFEPQHF. In DNA, the CDR3 is TGTGCCAGCAGTTCCCAGATTTTTGAGCCCCAGCATTTT. The rearrangement joins TRBV6-2 or TRBV6-3 to TRBJ1-5; D is unresolved. The germline gives CDR1 MNHEY, CDR2 SVGEGT. The V and J ends lost 4 bases and 8 bases respectively, with 12 bases between them. The CDR3 consists of 13 residues.

The chain uses TRBV6-6 and TRBJ1-2; 8 bases agree with TRBD1. Per the germline V gene, CDR1 is MNHNY and CDR2 is SVGAGI (reference sequence). The length of the CDR3 is 13 residues. Trimming took 7 bases from V and 4 from J; bases not matched to a gene: 5. CDR3 region: CASIQGAGYGYTF. As DNA, the CDR3 is TGTGCCAGCATCCAGGGGGCTGGCTATGGCTACACCTTC.

The chain joins TRBV4-2 to TRBJ2-7, with 10 bases matching TRBD2. The CDR3 spans 15 residues. J lost 7 bases, V lost 2 bases, and 8 bases had no gene match. CDR1 LGHNA and CDR2 YNFKEQ come from the germline V gene. The CDR3 DNA reads as TGTGCCAGCAGCCAATTAGCGGGGGGCCCCGGGGAGCAGTACTTC. Translation gives CASSQLAGGPGEQYF.

The rearrangement uses TRBV6-5 and TRBJ1-1, with a possible D match to TRBD1 (5 bases). Germline V gene lookup returns CDR1 MNHEY and CDR2 SVGAGI. Trimming took 5 bases from V and 10 from J, leaving 14 bases between them. This CDR3 comprises 12 residues. DNA of the CDR3: TGTGCCAGCAGTCGGGACTCTGGCGGAGCTTTCTTT. As protein: CASSRDSGGAFF.

The J gene is TRBJ1-2, the V gene TRBV24-1; 7 nucleotides agree with TRBD1. Germline V gene sequence: CDR1 KGHDR, CDR2 SFDVKD. The V segment lost 5 bases and the J segment 8 bases; nucleotides outside the gene matches: 4. The CDR3 is 12 amino acids. In DNA form, the CDR3 reads TGTGCCACCAGTGGACAGGGTGGAGGCTACACCTTC. Its translation: CATSGQGGGYTF.

This chain links TRBV28 with TRBJ2-1; 7 bases map to TRBD2. The germline V gene encodes CDR1 MDHEN and CDR2 SYDVKM. The CDR3 totals 14 residues. After removal of 7 bases from V and 5 bases from J, the junction contained 8 bases not matched to a gene. CDR3 sequence (DNA): TGTGCCAGCACCCTAGGGGACTACCACAATGAGCAGTTCTTC. Translating gives CASTLGDYHNEQFF.

The chain links TRBV9 to TRBJ2-1; D gene uncertain. With 0 bases removed from V and 7 bases from J, the gap between germline ends came to 8 bases. This CDR3 region has 13 residues. Germline V CDR1 and CDR2: SGDLS, YYNGEE. Here the CDR3 reads CASSVDEHNEQFF. Written as DNA, the CDR3 is TGTGCCAGCAGCGTAGATGAGCATAATGAGCAGTTCTTC.

The V gene is TRBV29-1, the J gene TRBJ1-1; no reliable D call. CDR1 and CDR2 from the germline V gene are SQVTM and ANQGSEA. Trimming removed 8 bases at V and 1 base at J, with 17 bases between. The CDR3 has 14 amino acids. The CDR3 region is CSPHEGIRNTEAFF. In nucleotides, the CDR3 is TGCAGCCCCCACGAGGGTATAAGGAACACTGAAGCTTTCTTT.